The entry below gives a single TCR beta chain sequence along with its context. The antigen remains unidentified. The PCR used 60 Vbeta and 13 Jbeta primers. Assay used: immunoSEQ multiplex PCR; TCRdb lists only in-frame clones, some missing. The repertoire holds about 160,000 clones, with just under 80% as singletons. Germline V gene sequence: CDR1 ENHRY, CDR2 SYGVKD. The CDR3 totals 14 residues. Trimming removed 3 bases from V and 1 base from J; junction bases left unmatched: 3. The data stem from a study of cytomegalovirus exposure and HLA in healthy donors. General study findings and limits: Per published reports, the classifier diagnosed cytomegalovirus status with high specificity and sensitivity. What a later analysis showed was that several of the most significant clusters appeared linked to common viral pathogens.

This receptor was obtained from a woman aged 50 to 60 in good health and CMV-seronegative. The gene calls are TRBV10-3 and TRBJ2-7, with 7 bases identical to TRBD2. Sequenced sample: PBMCs. CDR3 nucleotide sequence: TGTGCCATCAGTGATTCGCGGGGGTCCTACGAGCAGTACTTC. It translates to CAISDSRGSYEQYF.